The 14 T cell receptor beta chains presented below share a single source sample, sequenced in a study of cytomegalovirus exposure and HLA in healthy donors (dated by TCRdb to between 2016 and 2019). Library generation was performed with the immunoSEQ multiplex PCR assay. For the multiplex PCR, a mixture combining 60 forward primers for TCR Vbeta segments and 13 reverse primers for TCR Jbeta segments was used. TCRdb took this table from immuneACCESS and kept in-frame rearrangements with V and J called. Such tables lack part of the clones; where checked against another copy, unresolved V genes explain under half of the gap, and the rest is unexplained. The sample contains 150,000 to 200,000 clones, roughly four fifths of them found a single time. The ten top clones hold around 1.9% of the sample. Sequenced material: PBMCs. The receptors derive from a young man in good health and CMV-seronegative.

The chain links TRBV7-2 to TRBJ1-5; D is possibly TRBD1 (5 bases). The CDR3 has 16 residues. V was cut by 4 bases and J by 0 bases, with 13 bases left in between. Germline V gives CDR1 SGHTA, CDR2 FQGNSA. The CDR3 region is CASSSGRGISNQPQHF. CDR3 nucleotide sequence: TGTGCCAGCAGCTCCGGTCGGGGGATTAGCAATCAGCCCCAGCATTTT.

V and J are TRBV18 and TRBJ2-7; D may be TRBD1 (6 bases). The CDR3 covers 15 residues. The germline V and J ends were trimmed by 2 bases and 2 bases, with 13 bases remaining between them. Germline V lookup: CDR1 KGHSH, CDR2 LQKENI. The CDR3 region is CASSPGPDRTYEQYF. The CDR3 DNA is TGTGCCAGCTCACCAGGGCCTGACAGGACCTACGAGCAGTACTTC.

The rearrangement uses TRBV4-3 and TRBJ2-7; tentative D call: TRBD2 (6 bases). Germline V gene sequence: CDR1 LGHNA, CDR2 YSLEER. The CDR3 spans 18 residues. The V end was cut by 0 bases, the J end by 2 bases, with 20 bases between. The CDR3 loop is CASSQEGYTVADTYEQYF. Written as DNA, the CDR3 is TGCGCCAGCAGCCAAGAAGGTTATACGGTAGCGGATACCTACGAGCAGTACTTC.

The V call is TRBV2, the J call TRBJ2-5; perhaps TRBD1 as D (5 bases). Germline CDR1 SNHLY, CDR2 FYNNEI. CDR3 size: 15 residues. V was shortened by 0 bases and J by 4 bases, with 12 bases between the two germline ends. CDR3: CASSEAGRVTETQYF. The CDR3 DNA sequence: TGTGCCAGCAGTGAAGCTGGCAGGGTGACAGAGACCCAGTACTTC.

The rearrangement links TRBV23-1 to TRBJ2-7; TRBD1 aligns across 7 bases. TRBV23-1 carries the ORF label, with uncertain function. The V segment lost 7 bases and the J segment 0 bases; nucleotides outside the gene matches: 9. There are 15 residues in the CDR3. CDR3 region: CASTRQGESSYEQYF. The CDR3 nucleotides read TGCGCCAGCACCCGACAGGGAGAAAGCTCCTACGAGCAGTACTTC.

This chain uses TRBV6-5 with TRBJ1-2; TRBD1 aligns across 7 bases. V lost 4 bases and J lost 1; bases outside the gene matches: 3. Looked up from germline, CDR1 is MNHEY and CDR2 is SVGAGI. CDR3 length: 14 amino acids. The DNA of the CDR3 is TGTGCCAGCAGTTCACCAGGGGGTAACTATGGCTACACCTTC. It codes for CASSSPGGNYGYTF.

The CDR3 region is CASSFQGLAGGQGSYNEQFF. DNA of the CDR3: TGCGCCAGCAGCTTCCAGGGACTAGCGGGGGGTCAGGGCTCCTACAATGAGCAGTTCTTC. J is TRBJ2-1 and V is TRBV5-1; 15 nucleotides agree with TRBD2. The CDR3 covers 20 residues. Trimming cost V 2 bases and J 0 bases; bases outside gene matches: 9. Per the germline V gene, CDR1 is SGHRS and CDR2 is YFSETQ.

The V and J genes are TRBV30 and TRBJ2-5; possibly TRBD1 for D (5 bases). Per germline, CDR1 GTSNPN and CDR2 SVGIG (reference sequence). CDR3 length: 15 amino acids. Trimming took off 3 bases at V and 1 base at J, with 15 bases between the two ends. CDR3 nucleotides: TGTGCCTGGAGGAGTTTGGGGCAGTCCCAAGAGACCCAGTACTTC. Residues: CAWRSLGQSQETQYF.

This clone is a singleton in its sample. The chain combines TRBV13 with TRBJ1-2; 9 bases are a match to TRBD1. This CDR3 spans 17 amino acids. Germline trimming cut 4 bases from V and 1 base from J; bases unmatched to any gene: 10. Germline V gene data show CDR1 as PRHDT and CDR2 as FYEKMQ (reference sequence). The CDR3 coding sequence is TGTGCCAGCAGCTCAACCAAGGACAGGGGAGGTAACTATGGCTACACCTTC. Residues: CASSSTKDRGGNYGYTF.

This clone occurred many times. V usage is TRBV7-9 and J usage is TRBJ2-3, with 10 bases that match TRBD1. The V gene end was trimmed by 5 bases and the J gene end by 2 bases; junction bases not matched to a gene: 4. The CDR3 runs 15 residues. Germline loops: CDR1 SEHNR, CDR2 FQNEAQ (reference sequence). The CDR3 reads CASSTGTGDTDTQYF. CDR3 sequence (DNA): TGTGCCAGCAGCACGGGGACAGGGGACACAGATACGCAGTATTTT.

The chain carries TRBV10-3 and TRBJ1-5; D is uncertain. The CDR3 is 14 amino acids. Germline CDR1 is ENHRY and CDR2 is SYGVKD. Between the trimmed V and J ends, which lost 6 bases and 4 bases, there was a span of 13 bases. CDR3 loop: CAISPSAGNQPQHF. CDR3 bases: TGTGCCATCAGCCCATCCGCGGGGAATCAGCCCCAGCATTTT.

Notes on this clone: Other DNA variants within this sample encode the same CDR3. This chain links TRBV5-6 with TRBJ2-7; the match to TRBD1 covers 7 bases. J lost 4 bases, V lost 4 bases, and 5 bases had no gene match. Per the germline V gene, CDR1 is SGHDT and CDR2 is YYEEEE. The CDR3 loop spans 13 amino acids. CDR3 sequence (DNA): TGTGCCAGCAGCCGCGACAGGGCATACGAGCAGTACTTC. Translation: CASSRDRAYEQYF.

The V gene is TRBV5-1, the J gene TRBJ2-1, with 10 bases identical to TRBD1. CDR1 SGHRS and CDR2 YFSETQ come from the germline V gene. The CDR3 runs 18 residues. J gave up 0 bases and V 3 bases, and 9 bases lay outside the gene matches. CDR3 sequence reads: CASSSGTGAIGSYNEQFF. Written as DNA, the CDR3 is TGCGCCAGCAGCTCCGGGACAGGGGCCATTGGCTCCTACAATGAGCAGTTCTTC.

CDR3 residues: CANRGLTGELFF. CDR3 sequence (DNA): TGTGCCAACAGGGGGCTCACCGGGGAGCTGTTTTTT. This rearrangement joins TRBV7-6 to TRBJ2-2, with 9 bases matching TRBD1. CDR1 is SGHVS, CDR2 FNYEAQ, per germline. Trimming cost V 10 bases and J 4 bases; bases outside gene matches: 1. The CDR3 is 12 residues long.